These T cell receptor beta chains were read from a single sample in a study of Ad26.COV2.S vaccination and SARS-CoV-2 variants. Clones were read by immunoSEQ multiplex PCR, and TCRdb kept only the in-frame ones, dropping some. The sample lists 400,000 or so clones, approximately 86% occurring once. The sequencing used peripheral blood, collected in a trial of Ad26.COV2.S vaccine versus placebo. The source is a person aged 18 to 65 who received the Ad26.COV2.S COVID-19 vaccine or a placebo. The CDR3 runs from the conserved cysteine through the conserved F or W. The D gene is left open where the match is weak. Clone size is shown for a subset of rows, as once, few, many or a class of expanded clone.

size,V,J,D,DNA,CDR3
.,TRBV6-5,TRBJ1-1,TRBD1,TGTGCCAGCAGGGAGTACGACAGGGGGCGAGGGGAAGCTTTCTTT,CASREYDRGRGEAFF
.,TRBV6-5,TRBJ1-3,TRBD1,TGTGCCAGCAGGCCGGACAGGGCTGGAAACACCATATATTTT,CASRPDRAGNTIYF
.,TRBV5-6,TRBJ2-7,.,TGTGCCAGCAGCCCTCGTGAGAAGGGGACGTTCGAGCAGTACTTC,CASSPREKGTFEQYF
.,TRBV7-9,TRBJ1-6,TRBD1,TGTGCCAGCAGCCCTCAGGGGGTTGATAATTCACCCCTCCACTTT,CASSPQGVDNSPLHF
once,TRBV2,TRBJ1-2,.,TGTGCCATTCGGGACATCCTTAACCCTAACTATGGCTACACCTTC,CAIRDILNPNYGYTF
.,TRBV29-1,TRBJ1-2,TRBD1,TGCAGCGTCTCGACAGGGGGAACTTATGGCTACACCTTC,CSVSTGGTYGYTF
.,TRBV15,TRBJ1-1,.,TGTGCCACCAGCAGGACGTTGGGATCGAACACTGAAGCTTTCTTT,CATSRTLGSNTEAFF
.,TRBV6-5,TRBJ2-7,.,TGTGCCAGCAGTTACTCGGGGCAGACGTCAGTGAGCGAGCAGTACTTC,CASSYSGQTSVSEQYF
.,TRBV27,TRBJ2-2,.,TGTGCCAGCAGTTATGAGGCGACGAACACCGGGGAGCTGTTTTTT,CASSYEATNTGELFF
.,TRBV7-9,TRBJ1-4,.,TGTGCCAGCCAAGCCCCCCTGTCAACTAATGAAAAACTGTTTTTT,CASQAPLSTNEKLFF